Listed below are T cell receptor beta chains from one sample, sequenced in a study of Ad26.COV2.S vaccination and SARS-CoV-2 variants. Repertoires were generated with immunoSEQ multiplex PCR, while TCRdb's copy carries only in-frame clones and drops some. The sample lists 200,000 to 300,000 clones, about 83% occurring once. The sample in question was peripheral blood, obtained in a trial of Ad26.COV2.S vaccine versus placebo. The receptor set was obtained from a person between 18 and 59 years old who received the Ad26.COV2.S COVID-19 vaccine or a placebo. Each CDR3 is given with its conserved first and last residue. The order of the fields is CDR3 length, V gene, clone size, J gene, D gene, CDR3 DNA, CDR3 protein. A D gene is named only where the DNA matches it firmly. Rows give clone size only sometimes, using once, few, many, or a class for an expanded clone.

cdr3_length: 14
v_call: TRBV14
clone_size: NA
j_call: TRBJ1-6
d_call: TRBD1
cdr3_nt: TGTGCCAGCAGCTGGACAGGGAAGGGTTCACCCCTCCACTTT
cdr3_aa: CASSWTGKGSPLHF

cdr3_length: 12
v_call: TRBV5-1
clone_size: NA
j_call: TRBJ1-1
d_call: NA
cdr3_nt: TGCGCCAGCAGCTTGGTAGGGCCTGAAGCTTTCTTT
cdr3_aa: CASSLVGPEAFF

cdr3_length: 14
v_call: TRBV6-2/TRBV6-3
clone_size: NA
j_call: TRBJ2-1
d_call: NA
cdr3_nt: TGTGCCAGCAGTTACTCGAGAGGGAGCAATGAGCAGTTCTTC
cdr3_aa: CASSYSRGSNEQFF

cdr3_length: 17
v_call: TRBV7-2
clone_size: NA
j_call: TRBJ2-1
d_call: NA
cdr3_nt: TGTGCCAGCAGCTTATCTTACCGAGGGGGGTCCTACAATGAGCAGTTCTTC
cdr3_aa: CASSLSYRGGSYNEQFF

cdr3_length: 13
v_call: TRBV11-2
clone_size: NA
j_call: TRBJ2-5
d_call: NA
cdr3_nt: TGTGCCAGCAGCTTAGGGGTTGTCGAGACCCAGTACTTC
cdr3_aa: CASSLGVVETQYF

cdr3_length: 14
v_call: TRBV7-8
clone_size: few
j_call: TRBJ1-2
d_call: NA
cdr3_nt: TGTGCCAGCAGCCCGTCGGGACGTATCTATGGCTACACCTTC
cdr3_aa: CASSPSGRIYGYTF

cdr3_length: 12
v_call: TRBV7-4
clone_size: NA
j_call: TRBJ1-2
d_call: NA
cdr3_nt: TGTGCCAGCAGCTGGAACAGGGTACGCTACACCTTC
cdr3_aa: CASSWNRVRYTF

cdr3_length: 18
v_call: TRBV5-6
clone_size: few
j_call: TRBJ1-4
d_call: NA
cdr3_nt: TGTGCCAGCAGCTGGATACAGGGTATTGGGGCAACTAATGAAAAACTGTTTTTT
cdr3_aa: CASSWIQGIGATNEKLFF

cdr3_length: 15
v_call: TRBV18
clone_size: once
j_call: TRBJ2-7
d_call: TRBD1
cdr3_nt: TGTGCCAGCTCTTTTACAGGGGTTCCTACCTACGAGCAGTACTTC
cdr3_aa: CASSFTGVPTYEQYF

cdr3_length: 13
v_call: TRBV2
clone_size: once
j_call: TRBJ2-7
d_call: TRBD1
cdr3_nt: TGTGCCAGCAGCACGGACAGGGGCTACGAGCAGTACTTC
cdr3_aa: CASSTDRGYEQYF

cdr3_length: 12
v_call: TRBV10-3
clone_size: NA
j_call: TRBJ2-1
d_call: NA
cdr3_nt: TGTGCCATCAGTGAACGGGGGGAAGGGGGGTTCTTC
cdr3_aa: CAISERGEGGFF

cdr3_length: 18
v_call: TRBV5-1
clone_size: NA
j_call: TRBJ2-1
d_call: NA
cdr3_nt: TGCGCCAGCAGCTTGGAGGGGCAGGGGACGAGCCCAAACAATGAGCAGTTCTTC
cdr3_aa: CASSLEGQGTSPNNEQFF

cdr3_length: 16
v_call: TRBV7-2
clone_size: NA
j_call: TRBJ1-5
d_call: TRBD1
cdr3_nt: TGTGCCAGCAGCTCCACAGGGGCCCCTAGCAATCAGCCCCAGCATTTT
cdr3_aa: CASSSTGAPSNQPQHF

cdr3_length: 14
v_call: TRBV7-2
clone_size: NA
j_call: TRBJ1-2
d_call: NA
cdr3_nt: TGTGCCAGCAGCTTAGGGCTCGCTAACTATGGCTACACCTTC
cdr3_aa: CASSLGLANYGYTF

cdr3_length: 15
v_call: TRBV27
clone_size: NA
j_call: TRBJ2-1
d_call: TRBD2
cdr3_nt: TGTGCCAGCACCCGCGGGACTAGTTTGTACAATGAGCAGTTCTTC
cdr3_aa: CASTRGTSLYNEQFF

cdr3_length: 16
v_call: TRBV6-6
clone_size: NA
j_call: TRBJ1-1
d_call: TRBD1
cdr3_nt: TGTGCCAGCAGTCGACGTCCAGGGACAGGGAGCACTGAAGCTTTCTTT
cdr3_aa: CASSRRPGTGSTEAFF

cdr3_length: 13
v_call: TRBV19
clone_size: once
j_call: TRBJ1-2
d_call: TRBD1
cdr3_nt: TGTGCCACTACCAGGGGGCCTGGCTATGGCTACACCTTC
cdr3_aa: CATTRGPGYGYTF

cdr3_length: 15
v_call: TRBV9
clone_size: NA
j_call: TRBJ2-3
d_call: NA
cdr3_nt: TGTGCCAGCAGCGTAGGAGACCCGGACGTCGATACGCAGTATTTT
cdr3_aa: CASSVGDPDVDTQYF

cdr3_length: 17
v_call: TRBV4-3
clone_size: NA
j_call: TRBJ2-1
d_call: TRBD1
cdr3_nt: TGCGCCAGCAGCCAAGGGACAGGGGGCGACTCCTACAATGAGCAGTTCTTC
cdr3_aa: CASSQGTGGDSYNEQFF

cdr3_length: 14
v_call: TRBV19
clone_size: NA
j_call: TRBJ1-4
d_call: TRBD1
cdr3_nt: TGTGCCAGTAGCCCGGGACAGGGCGGTGAAAAACTGTTTTTT
cdr3_aa: CASSPGQGGEKLFF

cdr3_length: 17
v_call: TRBV9
clone_size: few
j_call: TRBJ1-4
d_call: TRBD1
cdr3_nt: TGTGCCAGCAGCGCCCGGACAGGGAATGGGCTTAATGAAAAACTGTTTTTT
cdr3_aa: CASSARTGNGLNEKLFF

cdr3_length: 14
v_call: TRBV19
clone_size: NA
j_call: TRBJ1-5
d_call: NA
cdr3_nt: TGTGCCAGTAGTACCGGGGGGGGGTATCAGCCCCAGCATTTT
cdr3_aa: CASSTGGGYQPQHF

cdr3_length: 18
v_call: TRBV7-3
clone_size: NA
j_call: TRBJ2-3
d_call: TRBD2
cdr3_nt: TGTGCCAGCAGCTCCGGGACTAGCGGGAGGTCCGCCCTGGCTACGCAGTATTTT
cdr3_aa: CASSSGTSGRSALATQYF

cdr3_length: 15
v_call: TRBV19
clone_size: NA
j_call: TRBJ2-5
d_call: TRBD2
cdr3_nt: TGTGCCAGTAGCCTCTCCCGCGGGGGGCAAGAGACCCAGTACTTC
cdr3_aa: CASSLSRGGQETQYF

cdr3_length: 14
v_call: TRBV18
clone_size: NA
j_call: TRBJ2-4
d_call: NA
cdr3_nt: TGTGCCAGCTCACCACTCGAAGAGGCGCGCCGTCAGTACTTC
cdr3_aa: CASSPLEEARRQYF